These 6 T cell receptor beta chains were all obtained from the same sample, sequenced in a study of cytomegalovirus exposure and HLA in healthy donors. The table came from immunoSEQ multiplex PCR; TCRdb's copy has only in-frame clones and leaves some out. The sample carries around 150,000 clones, about 80% recorded once. Sequences were obtained from PBMCs. The receptors come from a man in his thirties or forties in good health and CMV-seropositive.

This clone appeared a single time. V gene TRBV11-2 combines with J gene TRBJ2-1; no definite D call. Trimming left V 5 bases short and J 9 bases short, with 14 bases between. CDR3 size: 13 residues. Germline-derived CDR1 and CDR2 are SGHAT and FQNNGV. DNA of the CDR3: TGTGCCAGCAGCCCTCTGGGCGTGGGTGAGCAGTTCTTC. Translation gives CASSPLGVGEQFF.

A word on this clone: An end of the junction differs from the germline gene, which may be a read error. The chain combines TRBV27 with TRBJ2-2, with D tentatively TRBD1 (5 bases). Germline lookup yields CDR1 MNHEY and CDR2 SMNVEV (reference sequence). This CDR3 comprises 15 residues. The CDR3 protein is CAPRVRVGKTGELFF. DNA for the CDR3: TGCGCCCCTCGGGTCAGGGTGGGGAAGACCGGGGAGCTGTTTTTT.

This chain links TRBV11-2 with TRBJ2-2; 12 bases line up with TRBD2. The CDR3 totals 16 residues. Trimming at V came to 4 bases and at J to 0 bases, leaving 0 bases not matched to a gene. Germline CDR1 is SGHAT and CDR2 is FQNNGV. CDR3 region: CASSSSGRANTGELFF. Here the CDR3 DNA reads TGTGCCAGCAGCTCTAGCGGGAGGGCGAACACCGGGGAGCTGTTTTTT.

J is TRBJ2-7 and V is TRBV28; 15 nucleotides match TRBD2. Per germline, CDR1 MDHEN and CDR2 SYDVKM. This CDR3 comprises 17 residues. With 6 bases clipped from V and 3 bases from J, the junction kept 9 bases outside the gene matches. CDR3: CASRGLAGGTSLYEQYF. DNA for the CDR3: TGTGCCAGCAGGGGACTAGCGGGAGGAACGTCACTCTACGAGCAGTACTTC.

The chain links TRBV6-5 to TRBJ1-2; TRBD1 matches at 8 bases. The CDR3 loop spans 13 amino acids. The germline gives CDR1 MNHEY, CDR2 SVGAGI. J gave up 7 bases and V 4 bases, and 5 bases lay outside the gene matches. The CDR3 bases are TGTGCCAGCAGTTTGGACAGGGTAGTTGGCTACACCTTC. It translates to CASSLDRVVGYTF.

This chain links TRBV5-1 with TRBJ2-5; D is unclear. There are 14 residues in the CDR3. With 0 bases removed from V and 4 bases from J, the gap between germline ends came to 10 bases. CDR1 is SGHRS, CDR2 YFSETQ, per germline. Written as DNA, the CDR3 is TGCGCCAGCAGCTTGGGGCGCCCGGGAGAGACCCAGTACTTC. This codes for CASSLGRPGETQYF.